The 14 T cell receptor beta chains reported below all come from one sample, sequenced in a study of blood T cell repertoires in COVID-19. TCRdb's copy holds only in-frame clones and misses some; the assay was immunoSEQ multiplex PCR. This table has about 210,000 clones, 70% to 90% appearing once. The sample was peripheral blood. The receptors derive from a man aged 55 to 70 with acute or convalescent COVID-19.

This rearrangement joins TRBV6-5 to TRBJ1-6; maybe TRBD1 (6 bases). This CDR3 region has 13 residues. Germline V lookup: CDR1 MNHEY, CDR2 SVGAGI. With 6 bases removed from V and 11 bases from J, the gap between germline ends came to 14 bases. Here the CDR3 reads CASRRGAMAPLHF. The CDR3 DNA sequence: TGTGCCAGCAGACGGGGGGCAATGGCACCCCTCCACTTT.

The chain is built from TRBV21-1 and TRBJ1-1; TRBD1, the table's D call, was not compared with the DNA. TRBV21-1 is designated a pseudogene. The CDR3 spans 17 residues. CDR3 nucleotide sequence: TGTGCCAGCAGCAAAGACAACAGGGGGCGCATGAACACTGAAGCTTTCTTT. Translated: CASSKDNRGRMNTEAFF.

CDR3 DNA: TGCGCCAGCAGCCAGGACAGAGCGAACACTGAAGCTTTCTTT. Protein: CASSQDRANTEAFF. The V and J genes are TRBV4-3 and TRBJ1-1; TRBD1 might be the D (6 bases). Per the germline V gene, CDR1 is LGHNA and CDR2 is YSLEER. The CDR3 totals 14 residues. Trimming left V 3 bases short and J 1 base short, with 9 bases between.

The rearrangement uses TRBV29-1 and TRBJ1-2; 9 bases match TRBD1. The CDR3 is 12 amino acids. J lost 4 bases, V lost 6 bases, and 3 bases had no gene match. Per the germline V gene, CDR1 is SQVTM and CDR2 is ANQGSEA. CDR3: CSVPTGGYGYTF. In nucleotides, the CDR3 is TGCAGCGTACCGACAGGGGGCTATGGCTACACCTTC.

On this clone itself: The sample holds other DNA sequences that translate to the same CDR3. The chain recombines TRBV11-3 with TRBJ2-1; 8 bases are shared with TRBD2. With V trimmed by 2 bases and J by 0 bases, 3 bases remained unmatched. The germline gives CDR1 SGHNT, CDR2 YENEEA. The CDR3 runs 16 residues. CDR3 nucleotide sequence: TGTGCCAGCAGCTTAACGGGGGGGAGCTCCTACAATGAGCAGTTCTTC. Protein sequence: CASSLTGGSSYNEQFF. The variable domain in full, completed from reference TRBV11-3 and TRBJ2-1, reads EAGVVQSPRYKIIEKKQPVAFWCNPISGHNTLYWYLQNLGQGPELLIRYENEEAVDDSQLPKDRFSAERLKGVDSTLKIQPAELGDSAVYLCASSLTGGSSYNEQFFGPGTRLTVL.

This clone has only a few counts. The chain has TRBV3-1 (or the pseudogene TRBV3-2) and TRBJ1-6; no definite D call. The CDR3 runs 14 residues. Trimming removed 0 bases from V and 7 bases from J, with 7 bases in between. Germline CDR1 and CDR2: LGHDT and YNNKEL (reference sequence). CDR3 nucleotide sequence: TGTGCCAGCAGCCAAGAAGTAAGCAATTCACCCCTCCACTTT. This translates into CASSQEVSNSPLHF.

The chain links TRBV29-1 to TRBJ1-1; D not resolved. The V gene lost 6 bases and the J gene lost 10 bases, with 18 bases spanning the gap. Germline-derived CDR1 and CDR2 are SQVTM and ANQGSEA. This CDR3 is 12 amino acids long. The chain's CDR3 is CSVLQRNRGAFF. CDR3 in DNA: TGCAGCGTATTACAACGCAACCGGGGAGCTTTCTTT.

The chain links TRBV11-3 to TRBJ2-7, with TRBD1 matching 9 bases. This CDR3 comprises 13 residues. Trimming cost V 5 bases and J 3 bases; bases outside gene matches: 2. CDR1 is SGHNT, CDR2 YENEEA, per germline. The CDR3, as DNA: TGTGCCAGCAGCCGGGGACAGGGCTACGAGCAGTACTTC. It is translated as CASSRGQGYEQYF.

The chain links TRBV28 to TRBJ2-6; TRBD1 is a possible D gene (6 bases). Trimming removed 6 bases at V and 0 bases at J, with 9 bases between. This CDR3 comprises 15 residues. Germline lookup yields CDR1 MDHEN and CDR2 SYDVKM. The CDR3 region is CASSQTGSGANVLTF. In DNA form, the CDR3 reads TGTGCCAGCAGCCAGACAGGCTCTGGGGCCAACGTCCTGACTTTC.

The J gene is TRBJ2-1, the V gene TRBV7-3, with 7 bases identical to TRBD1. J lost 2 bases, V lost 2 bases, and 15 bases had no gene match. This CDR3 is 19 amino acids long. CDR1 is SGHTA and CDR2 is FQGTGA in the germline V gene. CDR3 sequence (DNA): TGTGCCAGCAGCTTAGCCGGGACAGCTGGCCCCAACCCCTACAATGAGCAGTTCTTC. It specifies CASSLAGTAGPNPYNEQFF.

This chain uses TRBV3-1 (or the pseudogene TRBV3-2) with TRBJ1-3; TRBD1 matches 7 bases. Unmatched junction bases numbered 4, after V lost 3 bases and J lost 2 bases. Germline V gene lookup returns CDR1 LGHDT and CDR2 YNNKEL (reference sequence). The CDR3 spans 15 residues. The CDR3, as DNA: TGTGCCAGCAGCCAGACAGGGACTCCTGGAAACACCATATATTTT. The encoded protein is CASSQTGTPGNTIYF.

This chain joins TRBV27 and TRBJ1-2; D is uncertain. The CDR3 has 12 amino acids. Per the germline V gene, CDR1 is MNHEY and CDR2 is SMNVEV (reference sequence). V shed 8 bases and J shed 1 base, with 8 bases lying between them. DNA of the CDR3: TGTGCCAGCGCGGAAAATAACTATGGCTACACCTTC. It encodes CASAENNYGYTF.

The chain couples TRBV19 to TRBJ2-2; a possible D gene is TRBD1 (5 bases). In germline, CDR1 is LNHDA, CDR2 SQIVND (reference sequence). This CDR3 spans 16 amino acids. V lost 1 base to trimming and J lost 4 bases, with 13 bases between them. The CDR3 coding sequence is TGTGCCAGTAGTATAGGGCAGGGCTATAGCACCGGGGAGCTGTTTTTT. Protein product: CASSIGQGYSTGELFF.

V usage is TRBV3-1 (or the pseudogene TRBV3-2) and J usage is TRBJ2-7, with TRBD1 matching 7 bases. Looked up from germline, CDR1 is LGHDT and CDR2 is YNNKEL (reference sequence). The CDR3 covers 14 residues. J gave up 5 bases and V 5 bases, and 9 bases lay outside the gene matches. The CDR3 loop reads CASSTRYRGDEQYF. The DNA for the CDR3 is TGTGCCAGCAGCACCCGATACAGGGGTGACGAGCAGTACTTC.